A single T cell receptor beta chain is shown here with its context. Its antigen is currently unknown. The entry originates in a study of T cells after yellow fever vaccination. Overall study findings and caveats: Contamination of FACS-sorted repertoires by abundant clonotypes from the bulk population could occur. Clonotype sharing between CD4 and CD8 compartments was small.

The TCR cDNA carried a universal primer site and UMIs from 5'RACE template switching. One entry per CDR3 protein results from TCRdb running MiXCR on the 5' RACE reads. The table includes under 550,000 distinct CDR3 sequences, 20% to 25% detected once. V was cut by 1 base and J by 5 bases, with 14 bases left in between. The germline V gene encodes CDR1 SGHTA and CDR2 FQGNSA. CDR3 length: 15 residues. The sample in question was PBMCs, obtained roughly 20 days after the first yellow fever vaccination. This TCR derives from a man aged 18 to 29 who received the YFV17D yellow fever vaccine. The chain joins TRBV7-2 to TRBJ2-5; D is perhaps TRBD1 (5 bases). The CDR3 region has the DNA TGTGCCAGCAGCTTAGTCGGCAGGGTGGCTGAGACCCAGTACTTC. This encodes CASSLVGRVAETQYF.